The 15 T cell receptor beta chains presented below share a single source sample, sequenced in a study of blood T cell repertoires in COVID-19. The protocol was immunoSEQ multiplex PCR, while the TCRdb copy is restricted to in-frame clones and leaves out a portion. The sample shows about 230,000 clones, around 82% of them seen only once. The sample consisted of peripheral blood. Receptors were obtained from a man aged 45-65 years with active or convalescent COVID-19.

The table lists this clone with a count of one. The rearrangement links TRBV9 to TRBJ2-2; 9 nucleotides align to TRBD1. Germline lookup yields CDR1 SGDLS and CDR2 YYNGEE. V was clipped by 5 bases and J by 0 bases; unmatched bases: 2. CDR3 size: 15 residues. The chain's CDR3 is CASRGQGSNTGELFF. CDR3 coding DNA: TGTGCCAGCAGGGGACAGGGCTCGAACACCGGGGAGCTGTTTTTT.

This clone was found a few times. This chain joins TRBV24-1 and TRBJ1-1, with 7 bases matching TRBD1. The CDR3 is 14 amino acids. V was clipped by 7 bases and J by 4 bases; unmatched bases: 8. Per germline, CDR1 KGHDR and CDR2 SFDVKD. CDR3 region: CATRSSQGPTEAFF. The CDR3 coding sequence is TGTGCCACCAGATCCTCACAGGGGCCCACTGAAGCTTTCTTT.

The CDR3 DNA reads TGCGCCAGCAGCCGGGTCGCCGAAGAGGTCGAGCAGTACTTC. Translated: CASSRVAEEVEQYF. The genes are TRBV5-1 and TRBJ2-7; D uncertain. Per germline, CDR1 SGHRS and CDR2 YFSETQ. This CDR3 has 14 amino acids. V was trimmed by 4 bases and J by 6 bases, leaving 17 bases between them.

This clone was picked up one time. The CDR3 region has the DNA TGCAGCGTTGAAGACGGGGCAGGGGACGAGCAGTACTTC. It is translated as CSVEDGAGDEQYF. The chain uses TRBV29-1 and TRBJ2-7; D is possibly TRBD1 (6 bases). CDR1 and CDR2 from the germline V gene are SQVTM and ANQGSEA. The CDR3 runs 13 residues. V lost 0 bases and J 5 bases, leaving 11 bases between the germline ends.

This clone was counted many times. V usage is TRBV7-3 and J usage is TRBJ2-5; D gene uncertain. Trimming shortened V by 5 bases and J by 5 bases, and 15 bases separated the two germline ends. The CDR3 has 14 residues. Germline-derived CDR1 and CDR2 are SGHTA and FQGTGA. CDR3 DNA: TGTGCCAGCAGCCCCTCCTCCTACGGGGAGACCCAGTACTTC. Its protein is CASSPSSYGETQYF.

This rearrangement joins TRBV5-1 to TRBJ2-2, with a weak D call TRBD1 (5 bases). The V gene lost 4 bases and the J gene lost 0 bases, with 10 bases spanning the gap. CDR1 is SGHRS and CDR2 is YFSETQ in the germline V gene. The CDR3 has 15 amino acids. The CDR3 nucleotides read TGCGCCAGCAGCCCGGACACAGCGAACACCGGGGAGCTGTTTTTT. Protein sequence: CASSPDTANTGELFF.

The CDR3 nucleotides are TGTGCCAGCAGTTTTACAGGGGACTATGGCTACACCTTC. Its translation: CASSFTGDYGYTF. The rearrangement links TRBV6-5 to TRBJ1-2; 7 positions match TRBD1. Germline CDR1 is MNHEY and CDR2 is SVGAGI. CDR3 length equals 13 residues. The V segment lost 4 bases and the J segment 3 bases; nucleotides outside the gene matches: 2.

The chain carries TRBV3-1 (or the pseudogene TRBV3-2) and TRBJ2-7; D ambiguous. The CDR3 is made up of 14 amino acids. Germline CDR1 is LGHDT and CDR2 is YNNKEL (reference sequence). The germline V and J ends were trimmed by 1 base and 1 base, with 8 bases remaining between them. The CDR3 is CASSQGVSSYEQYF. The CDR3 DNA follows: TGTGCCAGCAGCCAAGGTGTCAGTTCCTACGAGCAGTACTTC.

This chain uses TRBV5-1 with TRBJ2-3; TRBD1 agrees at 7 bases. Germline V CDR1 and CDR2: SGHRS, YFSETQ. There are 15 residues in the CDR3. V lost 4 bases to trimming and J lost 3 bases; unmatched junction nucleotides: 8. This chain's CDR3 is CASSLRTGKTDTQYF. The CDR3 coding sequence is TGCGCCAGCAGCCTGCGGACAGGCAAGACAGATACGCAGTATTTT.

The V call is TRBV30, the J call TRBJ1-2, with D uncertain. The CDR3 loop spans 12 amino acids. Trimming cost V 5 bases and J 4 bases, with 11 bases left between them. Germline assignment: CDR1 GTSNPN and CDR2 SVGIG (reference sequence). The CDR3 loop is CAWAVSGYGYTF. CDR3 DNA sequence: TGTGCCTGGGCCGTCAGCGGCTATGGCTACACCTTC.

J is TRBJ1-2 and V is TRBV25-1, with 8 bases matching TRBD1. Germline V gene lookup returns CDR1 MGHDK and CDR2 SYGVNS. Trimming at V came to 3 bases and at J to 6 bases, leaving 0 bases not matched to a gene. The CDR3 length is 12 residues. The CDR3 sequence: CASSETGDGYTF. CDR3 nucleotide sequence: TGTGCCAGCAGTGAGACAGGGGATGGCTACACCTTC.

This chain joins TRBV18 and TRBJ2-1, with a weak D call TRBD1 (6 bases). Trimming cost V 4 bases and J 0 bases, with 10 bases left between them. This CDR3 is 15 amino acids long. The V gene's germline CDR1 is KGHSH and CDR2 LQKENI. Here the CDR3 reads CASSRTGSSYNEQFF. The DNA for the CDR3 is TGTGCCAGCTCACGAACAGGGAGCTCCTACAATGAGCAGTTCTTC. Looking up the rest from reference TRBV18 and TRBJ2-1 gives the full variable domain: NAGVMQNPRHLVRRRGQEARLRCSPMKGHSHVYWYRQLPEEGLKFMVYLQKENIIDESGMPKERFSAEFPKEGPSILRIQQVVRGDSAAYFCASSRTGSSYNEQFFGPGTRLTVL.

The CDR3 loop reads CASSLTGERTEAFF. In DNA form, the CDR3 reads TGTGCCAGCAGTCTGACAGGTGAGAGGACTGAAGCTTTCTTT. This chain connects TRBV2 to TRBJ1-1, with D possibly TRBD1 on 6 matching bases. The germline CDR1 and CDR2 sequences are SNHLY and FYNNEI. Trimming took 5 bases from V and 5 from J, leaving 15 bases between them. There are 14 residues in the CDR3.

This clone was picked up a small number of times. Other nucleotide sequences from this sample produce the same CDR3. The chain employs TRBV15 and TRBJ2-1; D is possibly TRBD1 (6 bases). This CDR3 has 16 residues. V was shortened by 0 bases and J by 0 bases, with 9 bases between the two germline ends. Germline V gene lookup returns CDR1 LNHNV and CDR2 YYDKDF (reference sequence). The CDR3 sequence: CATSRERGGSYNEQFF. CDR3 nucleotides: TGTGCCACCAGCAGAGAGCGAGGGGGCTCCTACAATGAGCAGTTCTTC.

The gene calls are TRBV7-2 and TRBJ1-5; TRBD1 aligns across 8 bases. CDR1 is SGHTA and CDR2 is FQGNSA in the germline V gene. V shed 5 bases and J 0 bases; nucleotides not matched to a gene: 6. The CDR3 contains 16 residues. CDR3 sequence: CASSPRTGSSNQPQHF. The CDR3 DNA follows: TGTGCCAGCAGCCCGAGGACAGGGTCTAGCAATCAGCCCCAGCATTTT.